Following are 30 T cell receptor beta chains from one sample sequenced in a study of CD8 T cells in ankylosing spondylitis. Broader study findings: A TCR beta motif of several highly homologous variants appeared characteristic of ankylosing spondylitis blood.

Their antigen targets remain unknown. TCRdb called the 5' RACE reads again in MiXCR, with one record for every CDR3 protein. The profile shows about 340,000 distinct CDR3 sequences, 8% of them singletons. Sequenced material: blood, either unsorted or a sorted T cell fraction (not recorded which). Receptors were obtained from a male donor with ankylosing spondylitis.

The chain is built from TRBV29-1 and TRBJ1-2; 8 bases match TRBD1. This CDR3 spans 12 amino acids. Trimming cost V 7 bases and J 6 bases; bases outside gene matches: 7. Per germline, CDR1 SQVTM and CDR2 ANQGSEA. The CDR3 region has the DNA TGCAGCGGATCAGACAGGGGACATGGCTACACCTTC. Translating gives CSGSDRGHGYTF. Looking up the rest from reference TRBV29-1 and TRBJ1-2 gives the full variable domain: SAVISQKPSRDICQRGTSLTIQCQVDSQVTMMFWYRQQPGQSLTLIATANQGSEATYESGFVIDKFPISRPNLTFSTLTVSNMSPEDSSIYLCSGSDRGHGYTFGSGTRLTVV.

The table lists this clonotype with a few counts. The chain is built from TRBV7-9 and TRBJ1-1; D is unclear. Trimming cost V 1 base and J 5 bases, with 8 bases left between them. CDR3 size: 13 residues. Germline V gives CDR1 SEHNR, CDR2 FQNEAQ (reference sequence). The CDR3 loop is CASSLGFGTEAFF. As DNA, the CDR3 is TGTGCCAGCAGCTTAGGGTTCGGGACTGAAGCTTTCTTT.

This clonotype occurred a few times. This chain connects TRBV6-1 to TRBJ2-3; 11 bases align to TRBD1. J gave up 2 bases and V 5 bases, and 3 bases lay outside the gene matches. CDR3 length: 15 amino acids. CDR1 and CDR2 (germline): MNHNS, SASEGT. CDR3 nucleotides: TGTGCCAGCAGTATTGGACAGGGGGCCACAGATACGCAGTATTTT. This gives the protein CASSIGQGATDTQYF.

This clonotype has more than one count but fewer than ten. The CDR3 is CSAAGGETDTQYF. The CDR3 DNA is TGCAGCGCGGCGGGAGGAGAAACAGATACGCAGTATTTT. The chain uses TRBV29-1 and TRBJ2-3; the match to TRBD2 covers 8 bases. Germline CDR1 reads SQVTM; CDR2 reads ANQGSEA. The CDR3 sequence is 13 residues long. The trim removed 7 bases at V and 3 bases at J, leaving 6 bases unmatched.

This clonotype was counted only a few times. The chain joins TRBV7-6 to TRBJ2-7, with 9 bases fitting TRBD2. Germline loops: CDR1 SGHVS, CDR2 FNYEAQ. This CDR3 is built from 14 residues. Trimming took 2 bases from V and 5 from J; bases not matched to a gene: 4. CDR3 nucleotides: TGTGCCAGCAGCTTAATGGCGGGAGGGCACGAGCAGTACTTC. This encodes CASSLMAGGHEQYF.

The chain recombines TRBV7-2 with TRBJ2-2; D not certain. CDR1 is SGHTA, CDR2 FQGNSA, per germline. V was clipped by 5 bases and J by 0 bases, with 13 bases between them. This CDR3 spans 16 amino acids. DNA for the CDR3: TGTGCCAGCAGCAGGCCAGGCGATACGAACACCGGGGAGCTGTTTTTT. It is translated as CASSRPGDTNTGELFF.

CDR3 in amino acids: CASSLVIAGRNEQFF. The DNA for the CDR3 is TGCGCCAGCAGCTTGGTAATAGCGGGGAGGAATGAGCAGTTCTTC. The J gene is TRBJ2-1, the V gene TRBV5-1; TRBD2 matches at 8 bases. Germline-derived CDR1 and CDR2 are SGHRS and YFSETQ. J lost 7 bases, V lost 0 bases, and 6 bases had no gene match. This CDR3 comprises 15 residues. The variable domain in full, completed from reference TRBV5-1 and TRBJ2-1, reads KAGVTQTPRYLIKTRGQQVTLSCSPISGHRSVSWYQQTPGQGLQFLFEYFSETQRNKGNFPGRFSGRQFSNSRSEMNVSTLELGDSALYLCASSLVIAGRNEQFFGPGTRLTVL.

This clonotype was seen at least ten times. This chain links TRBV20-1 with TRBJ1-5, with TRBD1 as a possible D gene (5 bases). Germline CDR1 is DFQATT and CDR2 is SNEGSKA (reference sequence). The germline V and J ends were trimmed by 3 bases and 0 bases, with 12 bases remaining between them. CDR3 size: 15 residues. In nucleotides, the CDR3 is TGCAGTGCTAGCGGCGGGGGATATAGCAATCAGCCCCAGCATTTT. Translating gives CSASGGGYSNQPQHF.

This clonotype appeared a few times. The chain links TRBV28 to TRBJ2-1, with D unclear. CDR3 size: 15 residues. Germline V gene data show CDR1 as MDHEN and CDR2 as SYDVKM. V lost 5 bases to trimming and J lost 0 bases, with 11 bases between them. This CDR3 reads CASSQTLSSYNEQFF. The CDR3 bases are TGTGCCAGCAGTCAGACCCTGAGCTCCTACAATGAGCAGTTCTTC.

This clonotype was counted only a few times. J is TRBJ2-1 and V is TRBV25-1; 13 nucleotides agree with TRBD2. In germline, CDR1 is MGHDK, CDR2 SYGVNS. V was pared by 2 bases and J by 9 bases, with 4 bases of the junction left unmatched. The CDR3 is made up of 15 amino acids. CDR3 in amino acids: CASSEGLAGVGEQFF. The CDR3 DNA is TGTGCCAGCAGTGAAGGACTAGCGGGAGTGGGTGAGCAGTTCTTC.

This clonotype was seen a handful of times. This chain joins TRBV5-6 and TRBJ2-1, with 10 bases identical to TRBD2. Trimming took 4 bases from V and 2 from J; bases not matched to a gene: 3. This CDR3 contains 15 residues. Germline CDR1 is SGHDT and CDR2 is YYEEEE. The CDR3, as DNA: TGTGCCAGCAGCAACGGACTAGCGGCCTACAATGAGCAGTTCTTC. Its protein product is CASSNGLAAYNEQFF.

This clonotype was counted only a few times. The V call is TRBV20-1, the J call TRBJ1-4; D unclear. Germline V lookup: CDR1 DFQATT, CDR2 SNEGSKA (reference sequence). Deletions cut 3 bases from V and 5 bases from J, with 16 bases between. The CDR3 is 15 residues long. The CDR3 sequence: CSARWPLGENEKLFF. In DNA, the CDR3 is TGCAGTGCTAGGTGGCCCCTTGGGGAGAATGAAAAACTGTTTTTT.

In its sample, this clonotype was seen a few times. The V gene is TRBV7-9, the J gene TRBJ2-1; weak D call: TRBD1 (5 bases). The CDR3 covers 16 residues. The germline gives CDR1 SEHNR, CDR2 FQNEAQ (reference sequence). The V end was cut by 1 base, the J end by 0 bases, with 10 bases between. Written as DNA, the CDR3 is TGTGCCAGCAGCTTAGAACTGGGGCTCTCCTACAATGAGCAGTTCTTC. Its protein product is CASSLELGLSYNEQFF.

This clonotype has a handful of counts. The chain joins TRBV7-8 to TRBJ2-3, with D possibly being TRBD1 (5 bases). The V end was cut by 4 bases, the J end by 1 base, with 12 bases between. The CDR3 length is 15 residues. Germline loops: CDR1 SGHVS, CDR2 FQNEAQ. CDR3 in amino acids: CASSSGSLGTDTQYF. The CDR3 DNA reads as TGTGCCAGCAGCTCAGGGTCTCTTGGCACAGATACGCAGTATTTT. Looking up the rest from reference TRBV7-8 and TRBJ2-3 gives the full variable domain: GAGVSQSPRYKVAKRGQDVALRCDPISGHVSLFWYQQALGQGPEFLTYFQNEAQLDKSGLPSDRFFAERPEGSVSTLKIQRTQQEDSAVYLCASSSGSLGTDTQYFGPGTRLTVL.

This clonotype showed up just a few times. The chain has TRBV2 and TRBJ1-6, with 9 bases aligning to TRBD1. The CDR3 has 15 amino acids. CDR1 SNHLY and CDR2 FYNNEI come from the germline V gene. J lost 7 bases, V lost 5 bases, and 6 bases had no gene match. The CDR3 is CASSRQGVENSPLHF. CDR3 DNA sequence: TGTGCCAGCAGTCGACAGGGGGTGGAAAATTCACCCCTCCACTTT.

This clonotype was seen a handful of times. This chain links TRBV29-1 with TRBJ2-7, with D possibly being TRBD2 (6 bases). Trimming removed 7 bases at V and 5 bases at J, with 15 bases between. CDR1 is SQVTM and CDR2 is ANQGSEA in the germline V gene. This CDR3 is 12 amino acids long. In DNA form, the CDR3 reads TGCAGCGCCCAGGGAGCTAGCGACGAGCAGTACTTC. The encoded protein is CSAQGASDEQYF.

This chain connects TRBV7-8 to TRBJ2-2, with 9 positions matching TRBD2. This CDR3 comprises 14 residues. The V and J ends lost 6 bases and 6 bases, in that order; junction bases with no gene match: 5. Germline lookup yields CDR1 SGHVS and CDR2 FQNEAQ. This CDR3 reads CASRPGTSPGELFF. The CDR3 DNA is TGTGCCAGCAGACCCGGGACTAGCCCCGGGGAGCTGTTTTTT.

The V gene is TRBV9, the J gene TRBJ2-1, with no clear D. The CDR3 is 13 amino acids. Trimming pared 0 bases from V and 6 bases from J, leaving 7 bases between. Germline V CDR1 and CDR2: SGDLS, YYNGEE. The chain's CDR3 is CASSVVLGNEQFF. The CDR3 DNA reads TGTGCCAGCAGCGTAGTTCTGGGCAATGAGCAGTTCTTC. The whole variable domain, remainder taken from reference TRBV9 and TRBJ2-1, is DSGVTQTPKHLITATGQRVTLRCSPRSGDLSVYWYQQSLDQGLQFLIQYYNGEERAKGNILERFSAQQFPDLHSELNLSSLELGDSALYFCASSVVLGNEQFFGPGTRLTVL.

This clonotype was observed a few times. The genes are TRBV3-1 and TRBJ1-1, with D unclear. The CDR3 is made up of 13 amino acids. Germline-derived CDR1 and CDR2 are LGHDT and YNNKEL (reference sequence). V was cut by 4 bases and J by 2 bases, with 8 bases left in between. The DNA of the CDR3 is TGTGCCAGCAGCCCCTTATCAAACACTGAAGCTTTCTTT. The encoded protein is CASSPLSNTEAFF.

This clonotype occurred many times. In nucleotides, the CDR3 is TGTGCCAGCAGTTTAGGGACACCTTCTGGGGCCAACGTCCTGACTTTC. Residues: CASSLGTPSGANVLTF. The chain links TRBV12-3 or TRBV12-4 to TRBJ2-6, with D possibly matching TRBD1 (5 bases). The CDR3 runs 16 residues. V lost 1 base and J lost 1, with 8 bases in between.

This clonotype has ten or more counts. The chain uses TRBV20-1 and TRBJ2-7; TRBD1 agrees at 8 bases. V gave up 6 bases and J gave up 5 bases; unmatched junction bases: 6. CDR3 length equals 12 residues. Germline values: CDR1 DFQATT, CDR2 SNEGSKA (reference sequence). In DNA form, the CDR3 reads TGCAGTGCGGCCAGGGGGCGCGACGAGCAGTACTTC. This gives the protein CSAARGRDEQYF.

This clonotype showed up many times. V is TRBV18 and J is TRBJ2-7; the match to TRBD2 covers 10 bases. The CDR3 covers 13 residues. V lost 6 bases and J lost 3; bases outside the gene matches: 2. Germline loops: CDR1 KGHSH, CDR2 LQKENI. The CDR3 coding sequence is TGTGCCAGCTCGAGCGGGAGGGACTACGAGCAGTACTTC. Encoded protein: CASSSGRDYEQYF.

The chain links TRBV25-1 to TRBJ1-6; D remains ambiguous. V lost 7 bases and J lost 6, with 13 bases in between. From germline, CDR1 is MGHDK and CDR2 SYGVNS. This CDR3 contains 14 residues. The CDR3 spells CASNDWGGNSPLHF. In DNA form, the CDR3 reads TGTGCCAGCAATGACTGGGGTGGTAATTCACCCCTCCACTTT.

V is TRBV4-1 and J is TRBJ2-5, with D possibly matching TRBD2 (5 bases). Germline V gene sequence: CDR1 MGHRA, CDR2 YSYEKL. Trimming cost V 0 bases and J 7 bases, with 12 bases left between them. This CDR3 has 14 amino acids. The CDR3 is CASSQDFGVGTQYF. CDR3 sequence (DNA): TGCGCCAGCAGCCAAGACTTCGGGGTGGGGACCCAGTACTTC.

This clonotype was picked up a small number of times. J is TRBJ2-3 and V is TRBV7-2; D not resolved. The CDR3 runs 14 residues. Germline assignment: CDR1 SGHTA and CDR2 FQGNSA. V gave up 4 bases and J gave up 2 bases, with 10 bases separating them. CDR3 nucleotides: TGTGCCAGCAGCTCGCTGGACCACACAGATACGCAGTATTTT. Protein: CASSSLDHTDTQYF.

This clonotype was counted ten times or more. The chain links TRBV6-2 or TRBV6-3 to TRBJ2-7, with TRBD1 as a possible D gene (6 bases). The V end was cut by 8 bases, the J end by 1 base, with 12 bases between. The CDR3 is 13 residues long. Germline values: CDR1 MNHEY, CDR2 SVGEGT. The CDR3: CASGNGQSYEQYF. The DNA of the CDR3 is TGTGCCAGCGGTAATGGACAGTCCTACGAGCAGTACTTC.

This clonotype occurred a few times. In nucleotides, the CDR3 is TGTGCCAGCAGCTTTAAGGAGGGGTACACTGAAGCTTTCTTT. Translation gives CASSFKEGYTEAFF. V and J are TRBV11-2 and TRBJ1-1; D possibly corresponds to TRBD1 (5 bases). Germline CDR1 is SGHAT and CDR2 is FQNNGV. The ends were cut back, 3 bases at V and 3 bases at J, with 11 bases in the middle. This CDR3 has 14 amino acids.

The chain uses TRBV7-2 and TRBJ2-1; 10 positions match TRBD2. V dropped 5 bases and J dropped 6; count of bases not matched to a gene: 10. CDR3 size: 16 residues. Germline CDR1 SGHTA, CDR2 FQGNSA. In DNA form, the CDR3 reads TGTGCCAGCAGCCCCCGCAGGCTAGCGGGAGCCAATGAGCAGTTCTTC. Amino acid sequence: CASSPRRLAGANEQFF.

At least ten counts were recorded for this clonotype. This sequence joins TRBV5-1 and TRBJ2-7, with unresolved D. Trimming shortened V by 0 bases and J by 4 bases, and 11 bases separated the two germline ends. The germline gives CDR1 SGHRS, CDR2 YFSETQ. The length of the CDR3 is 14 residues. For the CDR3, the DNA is TGCGCCAGCAGCTTGGAGGTGAGGCGTTACGAGCAGTACTTC. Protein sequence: CASSLEVRRYEQYF.

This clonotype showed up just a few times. CDR3 DNA sequence: TGTGCCAGCAGCCAAGTCGGACGTTACCAAGAGACCCAGTACTTC. Its translation: CASSQVGRYQETQYF. The chain uses TRBV4-2 and TRBJ2-5; D unclear. The CDR3 runs 15 residues. Trimming pared 1 base from V and 0 bases from J, leaving 9 bases between. CDR1 is LGHNA and CDR2 is YNFKEQ in the germline V gene.